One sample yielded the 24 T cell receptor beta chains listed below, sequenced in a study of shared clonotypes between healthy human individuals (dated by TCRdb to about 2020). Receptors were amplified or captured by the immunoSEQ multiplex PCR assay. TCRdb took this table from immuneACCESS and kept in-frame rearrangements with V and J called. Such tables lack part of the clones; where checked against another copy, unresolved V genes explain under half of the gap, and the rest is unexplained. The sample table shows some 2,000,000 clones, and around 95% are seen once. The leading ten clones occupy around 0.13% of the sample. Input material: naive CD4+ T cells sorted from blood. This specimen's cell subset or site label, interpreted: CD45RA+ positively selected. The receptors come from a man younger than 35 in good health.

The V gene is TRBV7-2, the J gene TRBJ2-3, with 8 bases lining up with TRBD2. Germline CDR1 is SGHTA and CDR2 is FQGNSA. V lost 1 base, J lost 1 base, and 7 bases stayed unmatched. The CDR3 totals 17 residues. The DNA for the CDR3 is TGTGCCAGCAGCTTAGTGGTCGGGAGGGGTGGCACAGATACGCAGTATTTT. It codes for CASSLVVGRGGTDTQYF. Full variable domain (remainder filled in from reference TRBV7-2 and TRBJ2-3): GAGVSQSPSNKVTEKGKDVELRCDPISGHTALYWYRQSLGQGLEFLIYFQGNSAPDKSGLPSDRFSAERTGGSVSTLTIQRTQQEDSAVYLCASSLVVGRGGTDTQYFGPGTRLTVL.

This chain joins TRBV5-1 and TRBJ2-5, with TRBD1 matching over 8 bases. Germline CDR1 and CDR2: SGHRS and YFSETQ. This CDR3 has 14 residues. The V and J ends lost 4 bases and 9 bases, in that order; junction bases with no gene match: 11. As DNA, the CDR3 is TGCGCCAGCAGCGCGGACGGGGCACAGGGGGCCCAGTACTTC. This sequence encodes CASSADGAQGAQYF.

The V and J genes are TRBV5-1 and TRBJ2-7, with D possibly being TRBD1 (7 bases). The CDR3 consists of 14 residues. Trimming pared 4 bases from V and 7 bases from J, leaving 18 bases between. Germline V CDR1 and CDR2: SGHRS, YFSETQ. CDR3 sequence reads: CASSPEEGAGEQYF. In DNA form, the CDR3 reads TGCGCCAGCAGCCCCGAGGAGGGGGCAGGGGAGCAGTACTTC.

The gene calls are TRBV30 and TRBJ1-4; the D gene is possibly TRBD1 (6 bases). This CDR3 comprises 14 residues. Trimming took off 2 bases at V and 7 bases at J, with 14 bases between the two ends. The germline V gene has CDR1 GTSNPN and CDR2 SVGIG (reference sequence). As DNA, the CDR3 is TGTGCCTGGAGTCGTGGAGGGGGGGCTGAAAAACTGTTTTTT. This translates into CAWSRGGGAEKLFF.

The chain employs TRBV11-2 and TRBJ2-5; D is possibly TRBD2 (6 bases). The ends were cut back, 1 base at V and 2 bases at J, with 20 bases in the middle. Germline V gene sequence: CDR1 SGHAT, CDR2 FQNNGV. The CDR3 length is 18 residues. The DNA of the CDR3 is TGTGCCAGCAGCTTAGGCTTAGGGTCTGGAGGGAGGCAAGAGACCCAGTACTTC. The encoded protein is CASSLGLGSGGRQETQYF. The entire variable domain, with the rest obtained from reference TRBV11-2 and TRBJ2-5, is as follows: EAGVAQSPRYKIIEKRQSVAFWCNPISGHATLYWYQQILGQGPKLLIQFQNNGVVDDSQLPKDRFSAERLKGVDSTLKIQPAKLEDSAVYLCASSLGLGSGGRQETQYFGPGTRLLVL.

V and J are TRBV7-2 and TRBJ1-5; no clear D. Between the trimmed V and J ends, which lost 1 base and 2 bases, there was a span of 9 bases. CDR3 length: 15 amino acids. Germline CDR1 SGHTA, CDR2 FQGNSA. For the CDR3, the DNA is TGTGCCAGCAGCTTAGAGGTGGGCGGCAATCAGCCCCAGCATTTT. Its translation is CASSLEVGGNQPQHF.

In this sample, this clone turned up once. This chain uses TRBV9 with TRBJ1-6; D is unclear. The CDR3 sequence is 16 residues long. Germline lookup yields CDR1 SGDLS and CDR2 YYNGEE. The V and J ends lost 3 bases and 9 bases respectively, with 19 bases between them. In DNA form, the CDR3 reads TGTGCCAGCAGCGCGGCGACCGGGATAATGGTTTCACCCCTCCACTTT. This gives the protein CASSAATGIMVSPLHF. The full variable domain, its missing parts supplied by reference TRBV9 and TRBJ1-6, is DSGVTQTPKHLITATGQRVTLRCSPRSGDLSVYWYQQSLDQGLQFLIQYYNGEERAKGNILERFSAQQFPDLHSELNLSSLELGDSALYFCASSAATGIMVSPLHFGNGTRLTVT.

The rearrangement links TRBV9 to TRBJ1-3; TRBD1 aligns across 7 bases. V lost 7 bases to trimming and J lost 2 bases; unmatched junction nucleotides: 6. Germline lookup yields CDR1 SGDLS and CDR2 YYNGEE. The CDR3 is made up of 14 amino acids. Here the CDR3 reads CASATGVAGNTIYF. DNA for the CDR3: TGTGCCAGCGCAACAGGGGTTGCTGGAAACACCATATATTTT.

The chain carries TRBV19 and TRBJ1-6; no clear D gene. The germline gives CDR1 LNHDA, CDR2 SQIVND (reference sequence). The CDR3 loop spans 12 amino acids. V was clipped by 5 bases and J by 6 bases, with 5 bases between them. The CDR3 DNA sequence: TGTGCCAGTAGTGAGGTTAATTCACCCCTCCACTTT. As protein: CASSEVNSPLHF.

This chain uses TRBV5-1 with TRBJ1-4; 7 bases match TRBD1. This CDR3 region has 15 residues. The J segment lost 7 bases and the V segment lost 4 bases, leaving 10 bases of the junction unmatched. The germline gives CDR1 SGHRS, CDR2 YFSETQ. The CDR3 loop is CASSVQGREGEKLFF. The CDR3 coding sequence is TGCGCCAGCAGCGTACAGGGGAGGGAAGGTGAAAAACTGTTTTTT.

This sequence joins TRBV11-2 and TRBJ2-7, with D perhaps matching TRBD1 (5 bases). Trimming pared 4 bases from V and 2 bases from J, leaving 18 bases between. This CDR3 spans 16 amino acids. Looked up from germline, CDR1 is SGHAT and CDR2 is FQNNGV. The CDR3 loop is CASSSQVAIIPYEQYF. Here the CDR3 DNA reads TGTGCCAGCAGCTCACAGGTGGCTATTATTCCCTACGAGCAGTACTTC.

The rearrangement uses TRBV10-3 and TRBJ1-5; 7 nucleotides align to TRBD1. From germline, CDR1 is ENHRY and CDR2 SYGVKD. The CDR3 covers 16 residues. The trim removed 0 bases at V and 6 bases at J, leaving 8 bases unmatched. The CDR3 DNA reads TGTGCCATCAGTGAGTCGCGGCAGGGGGTCGGTCAGCCCCAGCATTTT. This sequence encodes CAISESRQGVGQPQHF.

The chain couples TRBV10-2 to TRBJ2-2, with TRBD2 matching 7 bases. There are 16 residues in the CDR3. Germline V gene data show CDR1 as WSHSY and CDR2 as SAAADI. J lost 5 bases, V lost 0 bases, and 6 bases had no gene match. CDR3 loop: CASSESGGPRTGELFF. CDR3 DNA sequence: TGCGCCAGCAGTGAGTCGGGAGGGCCCAGGACCGGGGAGCTGTTTTTT.

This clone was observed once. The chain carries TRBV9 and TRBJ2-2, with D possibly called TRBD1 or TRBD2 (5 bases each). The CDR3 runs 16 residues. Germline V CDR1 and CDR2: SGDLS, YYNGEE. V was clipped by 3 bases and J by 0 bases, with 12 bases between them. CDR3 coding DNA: TGTGCCAGCAGCGGCCGAGGGGCCCCGAACACCGGGGAGCTGTTTTTT. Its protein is CASSGRGAPNTGELFF.

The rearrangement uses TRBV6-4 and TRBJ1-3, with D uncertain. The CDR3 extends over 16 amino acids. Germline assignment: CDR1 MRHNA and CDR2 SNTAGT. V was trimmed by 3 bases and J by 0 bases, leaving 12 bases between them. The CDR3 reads CASSECMGYSGNTIYF. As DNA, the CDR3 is TGTGCCAGCAGTGAGTGTATGGGATACTCTGGAAACACCATATATTTT.

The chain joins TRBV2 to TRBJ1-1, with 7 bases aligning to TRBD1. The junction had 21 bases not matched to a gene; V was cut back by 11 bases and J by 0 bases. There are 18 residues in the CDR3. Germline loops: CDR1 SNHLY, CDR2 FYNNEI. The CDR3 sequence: CAQDRVGLMGVMNTEAFF. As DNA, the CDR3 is TGTGCCCAAGACAGGGTCGGGCTGATGGGGGTAATGAACACTGAAGCTTTCTTT.

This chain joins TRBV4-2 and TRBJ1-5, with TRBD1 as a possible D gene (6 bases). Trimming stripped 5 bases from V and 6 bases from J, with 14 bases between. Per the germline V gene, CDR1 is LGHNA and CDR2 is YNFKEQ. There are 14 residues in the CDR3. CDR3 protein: CASSKQGDSQPQHF. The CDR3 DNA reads TGTGCCAGCAGCAAACAGGGAGACAGTCAGCCCCAGCATTTT.

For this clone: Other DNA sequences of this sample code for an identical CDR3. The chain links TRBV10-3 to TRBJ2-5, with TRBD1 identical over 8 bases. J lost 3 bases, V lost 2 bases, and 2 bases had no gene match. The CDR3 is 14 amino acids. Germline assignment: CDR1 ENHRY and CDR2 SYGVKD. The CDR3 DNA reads TGTGCCATCAGTGAGGGGACAGGAGAAGAGACCCAGTACTTC. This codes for CAISEGTGEETQYF.

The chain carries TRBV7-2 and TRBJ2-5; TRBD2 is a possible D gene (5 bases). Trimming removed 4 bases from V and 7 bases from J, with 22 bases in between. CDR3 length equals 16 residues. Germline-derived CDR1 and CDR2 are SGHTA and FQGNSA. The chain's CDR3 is CASSSRAAADHPTQYF. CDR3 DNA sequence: TGTGCCAGCAGCTCACGAGCGGCGGCTGATCACCCGACCCAGTACTTC. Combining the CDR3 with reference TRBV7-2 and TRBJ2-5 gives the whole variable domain GAGVSQSPSNKVTEKGKDVELRCDPISGHTALYWYRQSLGQGLEFLIYFQGNSAPDKSGLPSDRFSAERTGGSVSTLTIQRTQQEDSAVYLCASSSRAAADHPTQYFGPGTRLLVL.

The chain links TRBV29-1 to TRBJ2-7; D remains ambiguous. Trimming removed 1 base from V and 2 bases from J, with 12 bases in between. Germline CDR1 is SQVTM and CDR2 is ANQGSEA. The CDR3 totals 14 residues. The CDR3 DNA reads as TGCAGCGTTGAAGGGCTCCCCAACGCCTACGAGCAGTACTTC. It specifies CSVEGLPNAYEQYF.

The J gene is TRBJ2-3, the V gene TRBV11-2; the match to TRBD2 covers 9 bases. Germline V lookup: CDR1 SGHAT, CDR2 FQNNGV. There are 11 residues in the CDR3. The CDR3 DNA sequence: TGTAGCGGGGGGCGACAGGATACGCAGTATTTT. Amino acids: CSGGRQDTQYF. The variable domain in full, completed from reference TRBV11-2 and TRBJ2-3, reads EAGVAQSPRYKIIEKRQSVAFWCNPISGHATLYWYQQILGQGPKLLIQFQNNGVVDDSQLPKDRFSAERLKGVDSTLKIQPAKLEDSAVYLCSGGRQDTQYFGPGTRLTVL.

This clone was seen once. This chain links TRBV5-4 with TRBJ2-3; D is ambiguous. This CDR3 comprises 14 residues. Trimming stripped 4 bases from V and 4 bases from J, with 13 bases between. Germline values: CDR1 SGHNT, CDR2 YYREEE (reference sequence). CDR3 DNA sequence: TGTGCCAGCAGCCCATCTTACCTTTCAGATACGCAGTATTTT. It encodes CASSPSYLSDTQYF.

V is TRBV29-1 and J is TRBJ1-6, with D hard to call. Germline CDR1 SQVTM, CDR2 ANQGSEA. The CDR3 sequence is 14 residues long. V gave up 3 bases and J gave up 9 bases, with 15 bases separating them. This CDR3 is CSVESAEVLSPLHF. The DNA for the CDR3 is TGCAGCGTTGAGTCTGCCGAGGTACTTTCACCCCTCCACTTT.

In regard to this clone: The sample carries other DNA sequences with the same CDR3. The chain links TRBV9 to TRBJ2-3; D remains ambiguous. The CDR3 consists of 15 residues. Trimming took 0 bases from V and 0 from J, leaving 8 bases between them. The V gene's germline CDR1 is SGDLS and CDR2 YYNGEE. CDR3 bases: TGTGCCAGCAGCGTAGACGGCGGCAGCACAGATACGCAGTATTTT. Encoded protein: CASSVDGGSTDTQYF.